The source of this T cell receptor (beta chain) is a study of shared clonotypes between healthy human individuals. The data were produced by immunoSEQ multiplex PCR, yet TCRdb's version contains in-frame clones alone and is incomplete. The table lists roughly 680,000 clones, over 60% of them singletons. CDR1 LNHDA and CDR2 SQIVND come from the germline V gene (reference sequence). Trimming took 3 bases from V and 4 from J; bases not matched to a gene: 8. There are 17 residues in the CDR3. Study-wide points: Estimated richness was generally greater in naive than memory subsets.

As regards this clone: The target antigen is unknown.

The V call is TRBV19, the J call TRBJ2-2; 10 nucleotides match TRBD1. Sequenced sample: memory CD4+ T cells sorted from blood. As for subset: CD45RA-negative fraction. The source is a woman aged 25 to 39 in good health. The CDR3 coding sequence is TGTGCCAGTAGTATTTGGGGACAGGGGCCTAGCACCGGGGAGCTGTTTTTT. Its protein is CASSIWGQGPSTGELFF. Based on the CDR3 plus reference TRBV19 and TRBJ2-2, the full variable domain is DGGITQSPKYLFRKEGQNVTLSCEQNLNHDAMYWYRQDPGQGLRLIYYSQIVNDFQKGDIAEGYSVSREKKESFPLTVTSAQKNPTAFYLCASSIWGQGPSTGELFFGEGSRLTVL.